This T cell receptor (beta chain) was recorded in a study of T-cell reconstitution after alpha-beta-depleted transplantation in children (dated by TCRdb to the mid-2010s). Broadly, across the study: Using TCR repertoire profiling, the study followed T-cell immune reconstitution in a quantitative way in children after TCRalphabeta/CD19-depleted allogeneic hematopoietic cell transplantation.

The library relied on PCR. Instrument used: Illumina HiSeq 2500. TCR library preparation used molecular barcoding, with unique molecular identifiers applied to normalize quantification of the TCRbeta repertoire. TCRdb redid the processing of the public reads, applying fastp at Q25 and MiXCR, and retained in-frame beta chains. Rows matching on CDR3 protein sequence are summarized as one entry with the most common DNA and genes. The sample has 490,000 or so distinct CDR3 sequences on record, around 12% of them singletons. The top ten constitute approximately 5.4% of the sample. V loses 3 bases of germline sequence and J loses 7 bases, and the interval between the two ends is 9 bases. The cysteine opens and the phenylalanine closes a CDR3 of 13 amino acids. Only the CDR3 region is kept as DNA, spanning 39 bases read in frame from base 1. Ten or more counts support this clonotype. The target of this receptor is not known. No much larger clonotype is one base removed from it; base qualities were not supplied.

Recombination linked TRBV12-3 or TRBV12-4 to TRBJ2-2; the D segment could be TRBD1, given 5 matching bases. Source: PBMCs from the stem cell graft donor, taken from the stem cell graft. This receptor was identified in a human donor who donated a stem cell graft to a child with combined immunodeficiency. The CDR3 is CASSLGLYGELFF. At the DNA level, the sequence is TGTGCCAGCAGTTTGGGGCTCTACGGGGAGCTGTTTTTT.